This entry features one TCR beta chain sequence. This sample was taken from a study of control samples from healthy donors and cancer patients. Profiling relied on immunoSEQ multiplex PCR, and the TCRdb table lists in-frame clones only, not all of them. The sample has some 150,000 clones, just over 95% seen once; the top ten hold 1%. The CDR3 is made up of 17 amino acids. Germline assignment: CDR1 LNHDA and CDR2 SQIVND (reference sequence). Unmatched junction bases numbered 11, after V lost 4 bases and J lost 7 bases. The chain uses TRBV19 and TRBJ2-1, with TRBD2 matching 12 bases. The sequence derives from a woman aged 30 to 39 in good health. The sample comprised blood. CDR3: CASSTSGGDLLWNEQFF. CDR3 bases: TGTGCCAGTAGTACTAGCGGGGGGGATCTTTTATGGAATGAGCAGTTCTTC.